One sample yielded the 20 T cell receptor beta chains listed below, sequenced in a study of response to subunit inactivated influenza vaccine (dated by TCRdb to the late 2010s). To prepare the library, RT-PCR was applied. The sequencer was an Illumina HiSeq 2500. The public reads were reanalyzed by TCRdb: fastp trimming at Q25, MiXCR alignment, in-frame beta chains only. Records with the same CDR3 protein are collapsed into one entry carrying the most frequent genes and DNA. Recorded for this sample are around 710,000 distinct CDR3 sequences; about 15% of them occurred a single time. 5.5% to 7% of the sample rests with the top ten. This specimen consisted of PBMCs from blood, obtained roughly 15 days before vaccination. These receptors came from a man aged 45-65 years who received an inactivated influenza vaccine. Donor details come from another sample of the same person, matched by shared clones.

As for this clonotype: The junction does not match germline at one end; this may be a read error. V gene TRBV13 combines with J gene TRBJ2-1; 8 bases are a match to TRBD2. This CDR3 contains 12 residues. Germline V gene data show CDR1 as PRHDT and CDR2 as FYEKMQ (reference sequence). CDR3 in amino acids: CASSPRRGVVLF. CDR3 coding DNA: TGTGCCAGCAGCCCGCGGCGGGGGGTCGTACTCTTC.

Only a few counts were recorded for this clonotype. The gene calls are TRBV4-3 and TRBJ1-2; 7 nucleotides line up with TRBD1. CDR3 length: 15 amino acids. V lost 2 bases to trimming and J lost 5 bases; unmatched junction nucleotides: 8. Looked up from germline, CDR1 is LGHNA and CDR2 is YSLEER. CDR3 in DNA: TGCGCCAGCAGCCAAATGACAGGGTTTCATTATGGCTACACCTTC. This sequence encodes CASSQMTGFHYGYTF.

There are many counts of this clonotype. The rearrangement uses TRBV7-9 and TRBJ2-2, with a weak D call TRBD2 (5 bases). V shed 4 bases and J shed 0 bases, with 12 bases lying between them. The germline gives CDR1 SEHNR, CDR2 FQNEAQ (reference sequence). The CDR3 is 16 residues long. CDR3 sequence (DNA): TGTGCCAGCAGCTCACAGAGGGCTACGAACACCGGGGAGCTGTTTTTT. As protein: CASSSQRATNTGELFF.

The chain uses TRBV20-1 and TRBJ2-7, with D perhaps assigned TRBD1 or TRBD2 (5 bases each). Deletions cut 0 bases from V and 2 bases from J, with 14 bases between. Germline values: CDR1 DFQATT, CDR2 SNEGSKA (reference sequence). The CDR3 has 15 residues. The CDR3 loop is CSARDPGTPTYEQYF. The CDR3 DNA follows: TGCAGTGCTAGAGACCCCGGGACGCCGACCTACGAGCAGTACTTC.

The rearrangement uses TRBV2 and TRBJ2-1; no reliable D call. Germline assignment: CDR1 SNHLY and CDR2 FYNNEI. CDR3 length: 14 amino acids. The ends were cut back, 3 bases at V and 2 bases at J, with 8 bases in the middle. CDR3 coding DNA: TGTGCCAGCAGTGACAGTCGAGCCTACAATGAGCAGTTCTTC. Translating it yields CASSDSRAYNEQFF.

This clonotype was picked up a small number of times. The CDR3 DNA is TGTGCCAGCAGCTCGACTAGCCAAGAGACCCAGTACTTC. Translating gives CASSSTSQETQYF. The rearrangement links TRBV7-3 to TRBJ2-5; possibly TRBD2 for D (6 bases). Trimming took 4 bases from V and 1 from J, leaving 7 bases between them. The germline V gene encodes CDR1 SGHTA and CDR2 FQGTGA. There are 13 residues in the CDR3.

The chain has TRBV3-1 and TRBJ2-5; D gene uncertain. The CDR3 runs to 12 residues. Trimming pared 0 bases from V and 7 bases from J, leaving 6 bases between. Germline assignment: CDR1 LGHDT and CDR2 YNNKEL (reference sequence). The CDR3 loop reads CASSQDPGTQYF. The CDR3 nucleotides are TGTGCCAGCAGCCAAGATCCGGGGACCCAGTACTTC.

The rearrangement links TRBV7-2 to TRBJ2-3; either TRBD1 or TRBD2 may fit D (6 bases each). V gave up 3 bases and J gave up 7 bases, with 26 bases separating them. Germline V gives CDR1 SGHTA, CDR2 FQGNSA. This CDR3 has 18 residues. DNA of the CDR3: TGTGCCAGCAGCTTCGCCGGGGGCGGGACGACGAAGGCAAATACGCAGTATTTT. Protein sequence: CASSFAGGGTTKANTQYF.

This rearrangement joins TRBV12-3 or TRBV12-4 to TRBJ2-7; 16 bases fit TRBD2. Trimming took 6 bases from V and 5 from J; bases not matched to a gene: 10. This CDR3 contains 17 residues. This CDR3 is CASRDGTSGRAGNEQYF. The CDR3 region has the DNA TGTGCCAGCAGAGATGGGACTAGCGGGAGGGCCGGCAACGAGCAGTACTTC.

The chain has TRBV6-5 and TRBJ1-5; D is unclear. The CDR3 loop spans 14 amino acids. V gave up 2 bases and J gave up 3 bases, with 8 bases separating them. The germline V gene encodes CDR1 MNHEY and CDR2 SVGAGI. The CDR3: CASSYPTTNQPQHF. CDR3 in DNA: TGTGCCAGCAGTTACCCGACGACCAATCAGCCCCAGCATTTT.

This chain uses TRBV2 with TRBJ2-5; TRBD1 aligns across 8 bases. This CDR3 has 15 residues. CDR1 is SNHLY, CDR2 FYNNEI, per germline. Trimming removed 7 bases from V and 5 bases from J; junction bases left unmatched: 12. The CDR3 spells CASKGVAGGRETQYF. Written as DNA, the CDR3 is TGTGCCAGCAAAGGGGTTGCAGGGGGCAGGGAGACCCAGTACTTC.

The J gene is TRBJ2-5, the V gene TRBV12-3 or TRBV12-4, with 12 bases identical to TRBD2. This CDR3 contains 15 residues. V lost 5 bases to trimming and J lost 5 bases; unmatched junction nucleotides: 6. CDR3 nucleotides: TGTGCCAGCAGTCCCGGACTAGCGGGGTGGGAGACCCAGTACTTC. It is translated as CASSPGLAGWETQYF.

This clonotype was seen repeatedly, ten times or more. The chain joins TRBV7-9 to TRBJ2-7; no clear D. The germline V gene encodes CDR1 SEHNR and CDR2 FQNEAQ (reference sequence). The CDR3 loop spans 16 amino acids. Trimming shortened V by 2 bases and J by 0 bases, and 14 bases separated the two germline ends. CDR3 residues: CASSLTRQVPSYEQYF. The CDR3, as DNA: TGTGCCAGCAGCTTAACCCGCCAGGTACCCTCCTACGAGCAGTACTTC.

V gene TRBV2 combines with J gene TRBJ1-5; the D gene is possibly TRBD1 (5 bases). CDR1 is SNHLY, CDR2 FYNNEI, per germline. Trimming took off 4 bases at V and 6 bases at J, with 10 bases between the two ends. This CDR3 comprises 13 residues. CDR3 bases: TGTGCCAGCAGTGTGGAGGGGCGTCAGCCCCAGCATTTT. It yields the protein CASSVEGRQPQHF.

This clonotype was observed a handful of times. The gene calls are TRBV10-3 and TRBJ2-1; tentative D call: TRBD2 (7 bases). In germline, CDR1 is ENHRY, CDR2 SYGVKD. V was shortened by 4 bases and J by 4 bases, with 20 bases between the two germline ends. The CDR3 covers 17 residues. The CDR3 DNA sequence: TGTGCCATCAGTGGGCAGGTGGGGGGGCCGTCATACAATGAGCAGTTCTTC. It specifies CAISGQVGGPSYNEQFF.

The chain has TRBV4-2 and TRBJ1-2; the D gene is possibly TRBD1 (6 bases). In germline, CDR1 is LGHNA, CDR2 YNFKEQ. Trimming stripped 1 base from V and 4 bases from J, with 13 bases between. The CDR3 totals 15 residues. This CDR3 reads CASSQARDTVYGYTF. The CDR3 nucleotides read TGTGCCAGCAGCCAAGCAAGGGACACCGTCTATGGCTACACCTTC.

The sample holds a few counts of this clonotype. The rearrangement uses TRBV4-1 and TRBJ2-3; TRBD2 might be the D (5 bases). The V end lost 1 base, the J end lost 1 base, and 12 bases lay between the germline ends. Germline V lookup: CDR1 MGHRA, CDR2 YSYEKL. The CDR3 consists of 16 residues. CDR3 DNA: TGCGCCAGCAGCCAAGGTCCGGGGTGGGGCACAGATACGCAGTATTTT. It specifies CASSQGPGWGTDTQYF.

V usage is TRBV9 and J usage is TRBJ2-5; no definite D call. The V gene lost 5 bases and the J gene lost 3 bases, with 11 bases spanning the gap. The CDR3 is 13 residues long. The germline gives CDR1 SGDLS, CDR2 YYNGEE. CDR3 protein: CASSTFPKETQYF. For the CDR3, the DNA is TGTGCCAGCAGTACATTCCCCAAAGAGACCCAGTACTTC. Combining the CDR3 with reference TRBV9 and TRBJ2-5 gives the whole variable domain DSGVTQTPKHLITATGQRVTLRCSPRSGDLSVYWYQQSLDQGLQFLIQYYNGEERAKGNILERFSAQQFPDLHSELNLSSLELGDSALYFCASSTFPKETQYFGPGTRLLVL.

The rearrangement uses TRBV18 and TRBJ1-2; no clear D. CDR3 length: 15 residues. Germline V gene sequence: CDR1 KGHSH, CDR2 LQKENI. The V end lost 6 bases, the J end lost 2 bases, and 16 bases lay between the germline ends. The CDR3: CASSPDATLNYGYTF. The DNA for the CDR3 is TGTGCCAGCTCCCCGGACGCTACCTTAAACTATGGCTACACCTTC.

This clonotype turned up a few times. CDR3 region: CASSISTSGRIDEQFF. The CDR3 coding sequence is TGTGCCAGCAGCATCAGTACTAGCGGGAGAATTGATGAGCAGTTCTTC. This rearrangement joins TRBV7-6 to TRBJ2-1; 11 bases match TRBD2. Germline values: CDR1 SGHVS, CDR2 FNYEAQ. With 5 bases clipped from V and 8 bases from J, the junction kept 11 bases outside the gene matches. The CDR3 extends over 16 amino acids.